The clone carrying this TCR beta chain has at least ten counts. Its antigen is not known. Amplified TCR beta CDR3 regions came from RNA transcripts. The study used the HTBI primer set for a first-round RT-PCR of the TCR CDR3. One entry per CDR3 protein, called by TCRdb with MiXCR from the multiplex PCR reads. This table has over 500,000 distinct CDR3 sequences, 17% appearing once. These data are taken from a study of T cells in Graves' hyperthyroidism and ophthalmopathy. Study background: Any treatment followed the collection of peripheral blood at initial diagnosis.

Study-level points and caveats: Ophthalmopathy got predicted by the model a median 6.5 months before its onset.

The TCR sequence derives from a woman younger than 35 with Graves' ophthalmopathy. Sequencing was performed on blood.

CDR3 bases: TGTGCCATCAGTGACACGGGGCGGGGGAACACTGAAGCTTTCTTT. It encodes CAISDTGRGNTEAFF. The genes are TRBV10-3 and TRBJ1-1, with TRBD1 as a possible D gene (5 bases). CDR3 length: 15 residues. Germline CDR1 ENHRY, CDR2 SYGVKD. The V and J ends lost 3 bases and 1 base respectively, with 12 bases between them.